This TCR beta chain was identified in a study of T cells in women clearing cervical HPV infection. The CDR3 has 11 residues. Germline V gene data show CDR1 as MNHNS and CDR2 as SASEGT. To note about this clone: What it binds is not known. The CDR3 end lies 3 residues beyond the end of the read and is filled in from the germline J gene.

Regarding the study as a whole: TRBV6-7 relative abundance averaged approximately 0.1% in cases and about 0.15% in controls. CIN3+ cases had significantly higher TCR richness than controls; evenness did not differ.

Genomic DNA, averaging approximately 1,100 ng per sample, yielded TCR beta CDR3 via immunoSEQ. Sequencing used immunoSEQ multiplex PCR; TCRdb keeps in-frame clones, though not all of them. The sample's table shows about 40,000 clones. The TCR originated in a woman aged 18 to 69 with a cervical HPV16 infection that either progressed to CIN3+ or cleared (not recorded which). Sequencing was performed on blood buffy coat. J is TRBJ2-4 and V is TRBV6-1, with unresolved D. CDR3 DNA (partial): TGTGCCAGCAGTGAAGTGGCAACT. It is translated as CASSEVAT. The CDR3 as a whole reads CASSEVATQYF.